The clone carrying this T cell receptor beta chain has at least ten counts. Germline CDR1 is SNHLY and CDR2 is FYNNEI. V gave up 4 bases and J gave up 0 bases; unmatched junction bases: 4. CDR3 length: 15 amino acids. This specimen comes from a study of T cells in Graves' hyperthyroidism and ophthalmopathy. Thyroid ultrasound and orbital computed tomography, with clinical symptoms and serum thyroxine and TRAb, informed diagnoses. The PBMCs studied were ones that came from 8 to 10 ml fresh peripheral blood. Amplified regions were TCR beta CDR3 sequences from RNA transcripts. HTBI primers were used for first-round RT-PCR of the TCR CDR3. TCRdb reanalysed the multiplex PCR reads using MiXCR and keeps one entry per CDR3 protein. The sample has some 360,000 distinct CDR3 sequences, approximately 15% seen once.

The chain combines TRBV2 with TRBJ1-2; 8 bases fit TRBD1. This clonotype was sampled from a woman aged 55 to 70 with Graves' hyperthyroidism. Sample: blood. CDR3 coding DNA: TGTGCCAGCAGTGGGCCGGACAGGGCTAACTATGGCTACACCTTC. It codes for CASSGPDRANYGYTF.